This T cell receptor (beta chain) appears in the sequencing data of a study of blood T cell repertoires in COVID-19. Across the whole study: There were acute and convalescent COVID-19 samples, and they came from the United States, Italy and Spain. Nucleic acid was either cDNA or gDNA, and it came from T cells, B-cell-depleted T cells, or PBMCs.

A note on this clone: The same CDR3 arises from other DNA sequences in this sample as well.

The germline V gene encodes CDR1 KGHSH and CDR2 LQKENI. The CDR3 consists of 16 residues. V was cut by 3 bases and J by 0 bases, with 12 bases left in between. In the original processing: Estimation of nucleated cell counts was performed using reference gene primer amplification. The data were produced by immunoSEQ multiplex PCR, yet TCRdb's version contains in-frame clones alone and is incomplete. D and trimming come from the DNA, and the V and J calls and clone size come from that table. The sample holds 150,000 or so clones, over 60% seen once. J is TRBJ1-3 and V is TRBV18; D perhaps matches TRBD1 (6 bases). This clonotype was obtained from a woman aged 80 or over with active or convalescent COVID-19. Sample: peripheral blood. The CDR3 DNA reads TGTGCCAGCTCACCGGGGGGGCCCCGCTCTGGAAACACCATATATTTT. It encodes CASSPGGPRSGNTIYF.